Listed below are T cell receptor beta chains from one sample, sequenced in a study of vaccination and CD4 T cells after COVID-19. These receptors are not linked to any known antigen. TCRdb itself ran the PCR reads through MiXCR, one entry per CDR3 protein. The table shows 14,000 or so distinct CDR3 sequences, with around 30% occurring only once. The specimen was CD4+ T cells from blood, cultured in vitro, collected before SARS-CoV-2 vaccination. The receptors come from a human donor who received a COVID-19 vaccine. Each CDR3 is given with its conserved first and last residue. Fields, in order: J gene, D gene, clone size, V gene, CDR3 protein, CDR3 DNA. D genes are given only for firm matches. Expanded clones are given a class, and other clones once, few, many or no size at all.

TRBJ2-7,.,.,TRBV6-5,CASSYSTGHEQYF,TGTGCCAGCAGTTACTCGACGGGTCACGAGCAGTACTTC
TRBJ1-6,.,.,TRBV11-2,CASSLRTDSYNSPLHF,TGTGCCAGCAGCTTACGGACGGACTCCTATAATTCACCCCTCCACTTT
TRBJ1-1,.,.,TRBV3-1,CASSQAGYMNTEAFF,TGTGCCAGCAGCCAAGCAGGGTACATGAACACTGAAGCTTTCTTT
TRBJ1-2,.,few,TRBV6-1,CASSPRDGSDGYTF,TGTGCCAGCAGCCCCCGGGACGGTAGTGATGGCTACACCTTC
TRBJ1-1,TRBD1,few,TRBV19,CASSKGGGGGEAFF,TGTGCCAGTAGCAAAGGGGGCGGTGGTGGTGAAGCTTTCTTT
TRBJ1-5,.,few,TRBV27,CASSLGRTDQPQHF,TGTGCCAGCAGTTTAGGCAGGACAGATCAGCCCCAGCATTTT
TRBJ2-7,TRBD1,few,TRBV12-3/TRBV12-4,CASSSSADREQYF,TGTGCCAGCAGTTCCTCTGCGGACAGGGAACAGTACTTC
TRBJ2-3,TRBD1,.,TRBV6-5,CASSYEGPGTANTDTQYF,TGTGCCAGCAGTTACGAGGGGCCCGGGACAGCTAACACAGATACGCAGTATTTT
TRBJ2-5,.,.,TRBV7-8,CASSSDRQETQYF,TGTGCCAGCAGTTCGGACCGCCAAGAGACCCAGTACTTC
TRBJ2-3,TRBD2,.,TRBV7-3,CASSSGGDTQYF,TGTGCCAGCAGCTCGGGGGGGGATACGCAGTATTTT
TRBJ1-6,.,few,TRBV30,CAWGLGRRNSPLHF,TGTGCCTGGGGTTTGGGACGGCGTAATTCACCCCTCCACTTT
TRBJ2-3,TRBD1,few,TRBV27,CASSNIRTGGNTDTQYF,TGTGCCAGCAGTAACATTAGGACAGGGGGTAACACAGATACGCAGTATTTT
TRBJ1-2,TRBD1,few,TRBV30,CAWSVADRVISGYTF,TGTGCCTGGAGTGTGGCGGACAGGGTCATAAGTGGCTACACCTTC
TRBJ2-3,TRBD1,few,TRBV7-2,CASSLRQQGAQSDTQYF,TGTGCCAGCAGCCTAAGACAACAGGGGGCTCAATCAGATACGCAGTATTTT
TRBJ2-5,.,few,TRBV11-1,CASSLFSGIETQYF,TGTGCCAGCAGCTTATTTTCGGGGATCGAGACCCAGTACTTC
TRBJ2-3,.,.,TRBV5-4,CASSLPWGFTDTQYF,TGTGCCAGCAGCTTGCCGTGGGGTTTCACAGATACGCAGTATTTT
TRBJ2-1,.,.,TRBV12-3/TRBV12-4,CASTRDPDNEQFF,TGTGCCAGCACCCGCGACCCCGACAATGAGCAGTTCTTC
TRBJ1-2,.,few,TRBV6-1,CASSDIGRGYGYTF,TGTGCCAGCAGTGATATTGGCAGGGGCTATGGCTACACCTTC
TRBJ1-5,.,.,TRBV6-1,CAHRGQGNQPQHF,TGTGCCCACCGGGGGCAAGGAAATCAGCCCCAGCATTTT
TRBJ2-2,TRBD1,.,TRBV24-1,CATSDFSDRGTGELFF,TGTGCCACCAGTGATTTCTCGGACAGGGGCACCGGGGAGCTGTTTTTT
TRBJ2-1,.,.,TRBV29-1,CSVQYREYTYNEQFF,TGCAGCGTGCAGTACAGGGAATATACCTACAATGAGCAGTTCTTC
TRBJ2-3,.,once,TRBV12-3/TRBV12-4,CACQDAHGTDTQYF,TGTGCCTGCCAAGACGCGCATGGCACAGATACGCAGTATTTT